Detailed here is one T cell receptor (beta chain). The data were obtained in a study of blood T cell repertoires in COVID-19. The repertoire was sequenced with immunoSEQ multiplex PCR; TCRdb's copy has only in-frame clones and lacks some. The sample has roughly 60,000 clones; over 75% are singletons. The sequence came from a man aged 50-60 years with active COVID-19. The specimen sequenced was peripheral blood.

The CDR3 DNA is TGCGCCAGCAGCGCGACAGTGGACACCGGGGAGCTGTTTTTT. Its translation is CASSATVDTGELFF. This sequence joins TRBV5-1 and TRBJ2-2, with D perhaps matching TRBD1 (5 bases). This CDR3 comprises 14 residues. Germline V gene sequence: CDR1 SGHRS, CDR2 YFSETQ. V shed 4 bases and J shed 3 bases, with 10 bases lying between them.